The present T cell receptor (beta chain) was sequenced within a study of radiation and T cells in renal cell carcinoma. Measured with immunoSEQ multiplex PCR; TCRdb has only the in-frame clones, and not every one. The sample consists of approximately 63,000 clones, just under 80% of them appearing once. Germline CDR1 and CDR2: KGHSH and LQKENI. There are 14 residues in the CDR3. Trimming removed 2 bases from V and 4 bases from J, with 9 bases in between. About this clone itself: Its antigen is unknown.

As for time point: baseline pretreatment blood. Treatment meaning: 15 Gy SBRT to primary tumor, nephrectomy 4 weeks later. This renal cell carcinoma was of the clear cell type. General study findings and limits: In blood, top tumor clones expanded by 2 weeks, shrinking by 4. No pretreatment tumor biopsies were available for baseline clonotypes.

The V gene is TRBV18, the J gene TRBJ1-3; perhaps TRBD1 as D (5 bases). The sample in question was blood, obtained from a patient whose treatment included radiotherapy and nephrectomy. The sequence came from a man between 60 and 75 years old with renal cell carcinoma. The CDR3 is CASSPTQAGNTIYF. The CDR3 DNA follows: TGTGCCAGCTCACCAACACAGGCCGGAAACACCATATATTTT.